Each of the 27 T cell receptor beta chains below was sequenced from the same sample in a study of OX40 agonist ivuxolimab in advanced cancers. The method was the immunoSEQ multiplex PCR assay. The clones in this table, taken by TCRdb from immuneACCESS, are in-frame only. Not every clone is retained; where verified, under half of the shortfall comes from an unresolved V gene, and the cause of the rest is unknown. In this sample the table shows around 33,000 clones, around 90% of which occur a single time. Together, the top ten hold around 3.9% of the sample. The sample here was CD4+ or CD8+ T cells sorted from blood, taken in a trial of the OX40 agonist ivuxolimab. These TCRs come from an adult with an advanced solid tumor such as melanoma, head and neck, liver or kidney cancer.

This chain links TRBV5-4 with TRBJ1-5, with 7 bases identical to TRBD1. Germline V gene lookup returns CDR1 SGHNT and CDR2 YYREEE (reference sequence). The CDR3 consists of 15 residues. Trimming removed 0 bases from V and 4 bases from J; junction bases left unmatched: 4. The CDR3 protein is CASSLGGTVNQPQHF. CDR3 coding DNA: TGTGCCAGCAGCTTGGGAGGGACAGTTAATCAGCCCCAGCATTTT.

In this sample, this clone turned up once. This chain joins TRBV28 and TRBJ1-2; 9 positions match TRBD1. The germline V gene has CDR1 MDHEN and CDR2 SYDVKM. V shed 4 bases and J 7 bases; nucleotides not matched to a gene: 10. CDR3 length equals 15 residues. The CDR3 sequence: CASSSVRDRDSGYTF. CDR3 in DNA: TGTGCCAGCAGTTCGGTCCGGGACAGGGATTCTGGCTACACCTTC.

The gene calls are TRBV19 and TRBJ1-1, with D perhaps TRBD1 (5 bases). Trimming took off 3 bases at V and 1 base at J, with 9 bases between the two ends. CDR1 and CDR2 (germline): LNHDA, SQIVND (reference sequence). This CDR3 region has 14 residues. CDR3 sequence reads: CASSIPGANTEAFF. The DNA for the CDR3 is TGTGCCAGTAGTATTCCCGGGGCGAACACTGAAGCTTTCTTT.

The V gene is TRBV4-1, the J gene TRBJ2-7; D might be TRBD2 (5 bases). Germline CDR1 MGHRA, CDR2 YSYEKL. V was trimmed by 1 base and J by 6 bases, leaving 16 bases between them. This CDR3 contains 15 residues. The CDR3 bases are TGCGCCAGCAGCCAAGTTATAGCGTTCCGGAGCGAGCAGTACTTC. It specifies CASSQVIAFRSEQYF.

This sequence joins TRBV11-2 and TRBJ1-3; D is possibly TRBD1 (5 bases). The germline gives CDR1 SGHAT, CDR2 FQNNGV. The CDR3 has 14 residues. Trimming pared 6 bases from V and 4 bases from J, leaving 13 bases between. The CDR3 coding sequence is TGTGCCAGCAGGCCGCCAGGGTCGGGAAACACCATATATTTT. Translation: CASRPPGSGNTIYF.

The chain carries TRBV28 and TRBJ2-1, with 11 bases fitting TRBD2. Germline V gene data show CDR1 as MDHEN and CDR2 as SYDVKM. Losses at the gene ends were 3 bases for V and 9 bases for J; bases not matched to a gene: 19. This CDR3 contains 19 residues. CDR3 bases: TGTGCCAGCAGTTTGGGGGGGCTGGGGACTAGCGGAGTCCCGGGTGAGCAGTTCTTC. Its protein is CASSLGGLGTSGVPGEQFF.

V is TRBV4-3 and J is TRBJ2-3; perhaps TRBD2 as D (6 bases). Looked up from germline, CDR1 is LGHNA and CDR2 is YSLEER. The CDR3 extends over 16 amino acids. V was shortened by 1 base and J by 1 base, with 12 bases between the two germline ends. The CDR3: CASSQADRRGTDTQYF. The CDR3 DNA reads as TGCGCCAGCAGCCAAGCGGACCGGAGGGGCACAGATACGCAGTATTTT.

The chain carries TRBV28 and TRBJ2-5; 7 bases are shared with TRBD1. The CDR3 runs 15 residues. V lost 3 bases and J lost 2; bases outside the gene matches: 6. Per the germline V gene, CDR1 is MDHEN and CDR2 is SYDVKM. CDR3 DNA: TGTGCCAGCAGTTTTCTGTCCAGGGGGCAAGAGACCCAGTACTTC. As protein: CASSFLSRGQETQYF.

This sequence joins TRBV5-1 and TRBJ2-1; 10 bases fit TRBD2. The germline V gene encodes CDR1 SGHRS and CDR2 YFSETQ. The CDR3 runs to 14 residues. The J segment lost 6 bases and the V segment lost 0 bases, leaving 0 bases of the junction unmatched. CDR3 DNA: TGCGCCAGCAGCTTGGGACTAGCGGGCAATGAGCAGTTCTTC. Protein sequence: CASSLGLAGNEQFF.

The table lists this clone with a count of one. CDR3 residues: CASSPQTGDTGELFF. The CDR3 coding sequence is TGTGCCAGCTCACCACAAACGGGGGACACCGGGGAGCTGTTTTTT. The rearrangement joins TRBV18 to TRBJ2-2, with a possible D match to TRBD2 (6 bases). V gave up 1 base and J gave up 3 bases, with 9 bases separating them. This CDR3 contains 15 residues. Looked up from germline, CDR1 is KGHSH and CDR2 is LQKENI.

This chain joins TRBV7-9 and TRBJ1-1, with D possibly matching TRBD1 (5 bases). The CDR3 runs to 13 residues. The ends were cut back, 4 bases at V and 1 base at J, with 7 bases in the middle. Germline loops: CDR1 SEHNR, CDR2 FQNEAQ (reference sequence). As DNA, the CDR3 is TGTGCCAGCAGCTCCCAGGGGAACACTGAAGCTTTCTTT. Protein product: CASSSQGNTEAFF.

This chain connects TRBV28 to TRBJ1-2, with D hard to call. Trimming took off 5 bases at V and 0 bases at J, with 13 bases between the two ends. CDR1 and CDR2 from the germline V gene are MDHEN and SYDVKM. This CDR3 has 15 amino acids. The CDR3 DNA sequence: TGTGCCAGCAGTACCGAAGGCACCCCTAACTATGGCTACACCTTC. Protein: CASSTEGTPNYGYTF.

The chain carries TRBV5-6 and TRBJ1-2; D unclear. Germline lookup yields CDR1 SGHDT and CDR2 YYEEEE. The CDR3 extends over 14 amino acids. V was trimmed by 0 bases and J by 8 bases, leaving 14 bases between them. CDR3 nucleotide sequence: TGTGCCAGCAGCTTGGTTGGTCAAATGGGAGGCTACACCTTC. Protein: CASSLVGQMGGYTF.

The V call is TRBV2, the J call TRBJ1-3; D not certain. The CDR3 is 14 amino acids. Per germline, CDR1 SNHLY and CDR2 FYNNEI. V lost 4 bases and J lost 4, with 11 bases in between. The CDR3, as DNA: TGTGCCAGCAGTGTTGAGGGATCAGGAAACACCATATATTTT. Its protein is CASSVEGSGNTIYF.

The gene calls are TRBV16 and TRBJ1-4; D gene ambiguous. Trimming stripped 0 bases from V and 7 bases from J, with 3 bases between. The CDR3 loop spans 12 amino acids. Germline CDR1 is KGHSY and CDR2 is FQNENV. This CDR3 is CASSQSREKLFF. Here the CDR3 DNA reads TGTGCCAGCAGCCAATCGCGTGAAAAACTGTTTTTT.

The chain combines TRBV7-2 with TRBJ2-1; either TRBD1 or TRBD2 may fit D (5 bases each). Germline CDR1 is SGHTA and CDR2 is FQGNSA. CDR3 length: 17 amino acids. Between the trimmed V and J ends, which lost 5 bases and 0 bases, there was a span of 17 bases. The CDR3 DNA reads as TGTGCCAGCAGCCAGATTCCGGGGACCCGCTCCTACAATGAGCAGTTCTTC. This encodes CASSQIPGTRSYNEQFF.

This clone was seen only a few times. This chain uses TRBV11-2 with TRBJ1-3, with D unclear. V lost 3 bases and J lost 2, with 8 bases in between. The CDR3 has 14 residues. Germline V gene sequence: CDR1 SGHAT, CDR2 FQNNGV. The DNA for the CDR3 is TGTGCCAGCAGCTTGGGAACCGCTGGAAACACCATATATTTT. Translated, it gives CASSLGTAGNTIYF.

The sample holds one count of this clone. CDR3 protein: CASRTGEGHEQFF. CDR3 coding DNA: TGTGCCAGCAGAACAGGTGAGGGGCATGAGCAGTTCTTC. V and J are TRBV28 and TRBJ2-1, with D perhaps given as TRBD1 or TRBD2 (5 bases each). The germline gives CDR1 MDHEN, CDR2 SYDVKM. V shed 6 bases and J shed 8 bases, with 14 bases lying between them. The length of the CDR3 is 13 residues.

The CDR3, as DNA: TGTGCCAGCAGTGAGAGGGAACTGGGGGGCTACACCTTC. The encoded protein is CASSERELGGYTF. The chain uses TRBV6-1 and TRBJ1-2; unclear D gene. Trimming shortened V by 3 bases and J by 8 bases, and 13 bases separated the two germline ends. The CDR3 length is 13 residues. Germline V lookup: CDR1 MNHNS, CDR2 SASEGT.

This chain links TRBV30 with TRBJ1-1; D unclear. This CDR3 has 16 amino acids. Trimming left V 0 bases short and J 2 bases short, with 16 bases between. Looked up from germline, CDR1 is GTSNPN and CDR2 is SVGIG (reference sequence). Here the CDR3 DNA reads TGTGCCTGGAGTGTACCAAGCTCTCCAAGAAACACTGAAGCTTTCTTT. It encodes CAWSVPSSPRNTEAFF.

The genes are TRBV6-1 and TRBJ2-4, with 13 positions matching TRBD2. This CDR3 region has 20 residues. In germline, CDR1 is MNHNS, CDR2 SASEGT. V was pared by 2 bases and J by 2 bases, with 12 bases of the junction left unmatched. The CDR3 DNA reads TGTGCCAGCAGTGAACTGGGGACTAGCGGGATTAGTGCGTCCAAAAACATTCAGTACTTC. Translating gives CASSELGTSGISASKNIQYF.

The CDR3 coding sequence is TGTGCCAGCTCCTCGGGGCAGGTTATGAACACTGAAGCTTTCTTT. Translating it yields CASSSGQVMNTEAFF. The chain joins TRBV18 to TRBJ1-1; possible D gene TRBD1, 5 bases. Germline CDR1 and CDR2: KGHSH and LQKENI. The CDR3 covers 15 residues. The V end was cut by 6 bases, the J end by 0 bases, with 14 bases between.

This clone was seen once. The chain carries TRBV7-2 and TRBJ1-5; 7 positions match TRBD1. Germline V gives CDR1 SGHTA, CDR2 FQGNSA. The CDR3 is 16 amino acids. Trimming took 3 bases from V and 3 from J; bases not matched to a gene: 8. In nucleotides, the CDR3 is TGTGCCAGCAGCTTTAACCAGGGGGGGCACAATCAGCCCCAGCATTTT. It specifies CASSFNQGGHNQPQHF. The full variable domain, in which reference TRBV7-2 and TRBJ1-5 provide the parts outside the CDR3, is GAGVSQSPSNKVTEKGKDVELRCDPISGHTALYWYRQSLGQGLEFLIYFQGNSAPDKSGLPSDRFSAERTGGSVSTLTIQRTQQEDSAVYLCASSFNQGGHNQPQHFGDGTRLSIL.

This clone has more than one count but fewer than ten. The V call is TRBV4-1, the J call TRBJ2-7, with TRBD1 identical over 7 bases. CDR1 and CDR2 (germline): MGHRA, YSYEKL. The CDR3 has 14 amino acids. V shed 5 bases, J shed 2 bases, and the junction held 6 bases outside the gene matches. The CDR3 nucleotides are TGCGCCAGCAGCACAGGGGCTCCCGCCTACGAGCAGTACTTC. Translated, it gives CASSTGAPAYEQYF.

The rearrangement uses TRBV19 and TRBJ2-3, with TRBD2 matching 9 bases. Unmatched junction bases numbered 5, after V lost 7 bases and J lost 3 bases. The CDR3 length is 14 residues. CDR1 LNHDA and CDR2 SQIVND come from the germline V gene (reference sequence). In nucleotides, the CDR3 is TGTGCCAGTACCGGGACTAGCCAAACAGATACGCAGTATTTT. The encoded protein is CASTGTSQTDTQYF.

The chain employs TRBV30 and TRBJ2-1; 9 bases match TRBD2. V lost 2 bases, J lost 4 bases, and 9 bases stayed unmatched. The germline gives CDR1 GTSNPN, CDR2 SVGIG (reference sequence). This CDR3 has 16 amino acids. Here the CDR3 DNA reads TGTGCCTGGAGTACGAGCGGGGGGCTCCCTTACAATGAGCAGTTCTTC. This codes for CAWSTSGGLPYNEQFF.

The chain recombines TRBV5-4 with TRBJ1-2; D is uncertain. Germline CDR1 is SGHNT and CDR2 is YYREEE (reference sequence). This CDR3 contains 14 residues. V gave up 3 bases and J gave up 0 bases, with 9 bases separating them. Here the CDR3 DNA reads TGTGCCAGCAGCTCCGGTATATCTAACTATGGCTACACCTTC. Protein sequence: CASSSGISNYGYTF. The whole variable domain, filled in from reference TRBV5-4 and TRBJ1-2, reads ETGVTQSPTHLIKTRGQQVTLRCSSQSGHNTVSWYQQALGQGPQFIFQYYREEENGRGNFPPRFSGLQFPNYSSELNVNALELDDSALYLCASSSGISNYGYTFGSGTRLTVV.